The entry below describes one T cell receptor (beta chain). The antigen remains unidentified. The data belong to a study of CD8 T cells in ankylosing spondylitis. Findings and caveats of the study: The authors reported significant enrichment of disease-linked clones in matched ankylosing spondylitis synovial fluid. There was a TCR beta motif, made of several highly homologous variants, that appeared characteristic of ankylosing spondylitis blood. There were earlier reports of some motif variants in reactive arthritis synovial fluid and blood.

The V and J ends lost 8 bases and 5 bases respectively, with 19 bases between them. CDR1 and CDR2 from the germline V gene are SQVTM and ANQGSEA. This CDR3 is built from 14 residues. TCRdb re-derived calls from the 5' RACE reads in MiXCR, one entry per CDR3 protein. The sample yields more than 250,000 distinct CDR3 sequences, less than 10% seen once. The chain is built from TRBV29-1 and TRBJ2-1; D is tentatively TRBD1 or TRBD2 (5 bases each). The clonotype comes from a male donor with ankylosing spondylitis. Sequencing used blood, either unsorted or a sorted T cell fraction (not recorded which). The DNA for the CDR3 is TGCAGCAGCCTTGGCGGGCCAGGGAACAATGAGCAGTTCTTC. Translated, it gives CSSLGGPGNNEQFF.